This T cell receptor beta chain was documented in a study of T cells after yellow fever vaccination. Study background: Fractions containing few cells were prepared with SMART-Seq v4 Ultra Low Input.

The study, taken as a whole, reports: Post-booster repertoires contained most primary-vaccination clones again (about 95% CD4, about 90% CD8).

5'RACE template switching produced TCR cDNA carrying a universal primer site and UMIs. One entry per CDR3 protein, called by TCRdb with MiXCR from the 5' RACE reads. The table has over 65,000 distinct CDR3 sequences, roughly 15% seen once. Germline values: CDR1 SQVTM, CDR2 ANQGSEA. The CDR3 consists of 15 residues. Trimming at V came to 0 bases and at J to 3 bases, leaving 3 bases not matched to a gene. The sequence derives from a man aged 18 to 29 who received the YFV17D yellow fever vaccine. V and J are TRBV29-1 and TRBJ2-7; 12 positions match TRBD2. The sequencing used CD8+ T cells not binding an NS4B(214-222) dextramer, sorted from PBMCs, collected 21 days after the first yellow fever vaccination. CDR3 bases: TGCAGCGTTGAAGAGACTAGCGGGGGCCTCTACGAGCAGTACTTC. Protein: CSVEETSGGLYEQYF.